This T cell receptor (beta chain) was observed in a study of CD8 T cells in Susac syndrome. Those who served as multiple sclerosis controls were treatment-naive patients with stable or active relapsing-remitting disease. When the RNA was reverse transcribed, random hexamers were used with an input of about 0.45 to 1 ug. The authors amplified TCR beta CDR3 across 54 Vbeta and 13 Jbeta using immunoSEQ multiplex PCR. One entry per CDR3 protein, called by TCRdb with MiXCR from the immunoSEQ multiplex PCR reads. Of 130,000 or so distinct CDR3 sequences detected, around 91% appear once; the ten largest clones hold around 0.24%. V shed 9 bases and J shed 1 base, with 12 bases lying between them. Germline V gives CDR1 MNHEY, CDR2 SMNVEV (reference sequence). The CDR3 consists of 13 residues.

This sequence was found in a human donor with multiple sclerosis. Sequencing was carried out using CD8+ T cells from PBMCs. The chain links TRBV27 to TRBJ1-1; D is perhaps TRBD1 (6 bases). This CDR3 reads CASSLTGNTEAFF. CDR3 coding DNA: TGTGCCAGTAGTCTGACAGGGAACACTGAAGCTTTCTTT.